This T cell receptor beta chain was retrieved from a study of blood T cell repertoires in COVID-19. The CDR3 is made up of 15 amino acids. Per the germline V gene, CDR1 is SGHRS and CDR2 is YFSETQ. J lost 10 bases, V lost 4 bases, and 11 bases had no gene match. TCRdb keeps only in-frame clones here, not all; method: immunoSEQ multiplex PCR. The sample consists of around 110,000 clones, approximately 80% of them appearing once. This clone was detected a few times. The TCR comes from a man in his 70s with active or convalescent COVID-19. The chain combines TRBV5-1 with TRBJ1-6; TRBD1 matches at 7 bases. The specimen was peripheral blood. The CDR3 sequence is CASSLEEGAGSPLHF. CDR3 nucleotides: TGCGCCAGCAGCCTCGAGGAGGGGGCGGGGTCACCCCTCCACTTT.